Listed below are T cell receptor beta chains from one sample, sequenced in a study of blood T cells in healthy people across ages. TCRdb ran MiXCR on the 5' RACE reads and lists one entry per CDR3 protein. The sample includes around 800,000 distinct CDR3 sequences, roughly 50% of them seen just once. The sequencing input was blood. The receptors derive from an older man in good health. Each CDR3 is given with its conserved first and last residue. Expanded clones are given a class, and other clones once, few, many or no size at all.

CDR3 protein: CASSLDRLGLRYAYF; V gene: TRBV7-2; J gene: TRBJ2-3; clone size: -
CDR3 protein: CASSLWDRVTEAFF; V gene: TRBV12-3/TRBV12-4; J gene: TRBJ1-1; clone size: -
CDR3 protein: CATSDPARNYGYTF; V gene: TRBV24-1; J gene: TRBJ1-2; clone size: -
CDR3 protein: CASSQDWKVRNQPQHF; V gene: TRBV4-1; J gene: TRBJ1-5; clone size: once
CDR3 protein: CAISGHGGDYEQYF; V gene: TRBV10-3; J gene: TRBJ2-7; clone size: -
CDR3 protein: CSARGGNTEAFF; V gene: TRBV20-1; J gene: TRBJ1-1; clone size: many
CDR3 protein: CASSGGLAITSYEQYF; V gene: TRBV2; J gene: TRBJ2-7; clone size: -
CDR3 protein: CATSDTTISYGYTF; V gene: TRBV24-1; J gene: TRBJ1-2; clone size: -
CDR3 protein: CASSQDLSLGGYTF; V gene: TRBV3-1; J gene: TRBJ1-2; clone size: -
CDR3 protein: CASSSSISSYNEQFF; V gene: TRBV7-8; J gene: TRBJ2-1; clone size: -
CDR3 protein: CSARDTLGRGGNQPQHF; V gene: TRBV20-1; J gene: TRBJ1-5; clone size: -
CDR3 protein: CSASKRRLAVYNEQFF; V gene: TRBV20-1; J gene: TRBJ2-1; clone size: few
CDR3 protein: CASSHGSPEAFF; V gene: TRBV12-3/TRBV12-4; J gene: TRBJ1-1; clone size: -
CDR3 protein: CATSREDRGYGYTF; V gene: TRBV15; J gene: TRBJ1-2; clone size: few
CDR3 protein: CSASSDATGGPYNEQYF; V gene: TRBV20-1; J gene: TRBJ2-5; clone size: -
CDR3 protein: CASSPLVAGDAYEQYF; V gene: TRBV21-1; J gene: TRBJ2-7; clone size: few
CDR3 protein: CASSSPGQGGEQYF; V gene: TRBV5-1; J gene: TRBJ2-7; clone size: -
CDR3 protein: CASSRVGGGAGYGYTF; V gene: TRBV3-1; J gene: TRBJ1-2; clone size: once
CDR3 protein: CASSGGEKDQPQHF; V gene: TRBV6-1; J gene: TRBJ1-5; clone size: -
CDR3 protein: CASRTGLAGSQETQYF; V gene: TRBV12-3/TRBV12-4; J gene: TRBJ2-5; clone size: -
CDR3 protein: CSVGGAEQFF; V gene: TRBV29-1; J gene: TRBJ2-1; clone size: -
CDR3 protein: CASVERDHPYNEQYF; V gene: TRBV2; J gene: TRBJ2-7; clone size: -
CDR3 protein: CASSCRDSFPNEQFF; V gene: TRBV7-8; J gene: TRBJ2-1; clone size: once
CDR3 protein: CASSTSTGQGRNEQFF; V gene: TRBV5-5; J gene: TRBJ2-1; clone size: -
CDR3 protein: CSAPTHGRADNEQFF; V gene: TRBV20-1; J gene: TRBJ2-1; clone size: many
CDR3 protein: CASSLKVDGELFF; V gene: TRBV12-3/TRBV12-4; J gene: TRBJ2-2; clone size: -
CDR3 protein: CASSDTGGLDEQFF; V gene: TRBV7-2; J gene: TRBJ2-1; clone size: -
CDR3 protein: CSVKVGTAISVYEQYF; V gene: TRBV29-1; J gene: TRBJ2-7; clone size: -
CDR3 protein: CASSQDEPSLEQYF; V gene: TRBV4-1; J gene: -; clone size: -
CDR3 protein: CASSQPTGNEQFF; V gene: TRBV4-1; J gene: TRBJ2-1; clone size: -
CDR3 protein: CASSPAQVSYEQYF; V gene: TRBV4-1; J gene: TRBJ2-7; clone size: many
CDR3 protein: CASSPSGMGIIAKNIQYF; V gene: TRBV18; J gene: TRBJ2-4; clone size: -
CDR3 protein: CASSSQKLAKNIQYF; V gene: TRBV5-4; J gene: TRBJ2-4; clone size: once
CDR3 protein: CSVEVRDKETQYF; V gene: TRBV29-1; J gene: TRBJ2-5; clone size: -
CDR3 protein: CASRETSGRSYEQYF; V gene: TRBV6-1; J gene: TRBJ2-7; clone size: -
CDR3 protein: CASSQGGTLGYEQYF; V gene: TRBV3-1; J gene: TRBJ2-7; clone size: -
CDR3 protein: CASGQGVSQYF; V gene: TRBV6-1; J gene: TRBJ2-7; clone size: -
CDR3 protein: CASSGTGQVSSYEQYF; V gene: TRBV4-1; J gene: TRBJ2-7; clone size: -
CDR3 protein: CASSSRGGAKNIQYF; V gene: TRBV7-9; J gene: TRBJ2-4; clone size: few
CDR3 protein: CASSPTGFTANRYAYF; V gene: TRBV12-3/TRBV12-4; J gene: TRBJ2-3; clone size: once
CDR3 protein: CASSLSPRGTIGTDTQYF; V gene: TRBV12-3/TRBV12-4; J gene: TRBJ2-3; clone size: few
CDR3 protein: CASSLALGDTEAFF; V gene: TRBV7-2; J gene: TRBJ1-1; clone size: -
CDR3 protein: CASSFRTTNEKLFF; V gene: TRBV12-3/TRBV12-4; J gene: TRBJ1-4; clone size: -
CDR3 protein: CASSGTSGRKTQYF; V gene: TRBV28; J gene: -; clone size: -